Following are 18 T cell receptor beta chains from one sample sequenced in a study of T cells in Graves' hyperthyroidism and ophthalmopathy (dated by TCRdb to the late 2010s). Library preparation employed multiplex PCR. The run used an Illumina HiSeq 2000. The TCR beta CDR3 regions were amplified from RNA transcripts. For the first round of RT-PCR on the TCR CDR3, the HTBI primer set was used together with the Qiagen OneStep RT-PCR kit. TCRdb reworked the public reads: Q25 trimming with fastp, MiXCR clone assembly, productive beta chains retained. For every CDR3 protein sequence, its rows merge into one entry that carries the most common genes and DNA. The sample yields about 710,000 distinct CDR3 sequences; about 15% were counted once. The ten largest clones add up to about 8.4% of the sample. The sample consisted of blood. Every receptor here comes from a young man with Graves' hyperthyroidism.

This clonotype has just a few counts. The rearrangement links TRBV3-1 to TRBJ2-2, with TRBD2 matching 7 bases. Unmatched junction bases numbered 9, after V lost 3 bases and J lost 2 bases. The CDR3 is 17 residues long. In germline, CDR1 is LGHDT, CDR2 YNNKEL (reference sequence). CDR3: CASSQGGRGPNTGELFF. CDR3 in DNA: TGTGCCAGCAGCCAGGGGGGGAGGGGACCCAACACCGGGGAGCTGTTTTTT.

The chain links TRBV4-1 to TRBJ1-5, with D possibly matching TRBD1 (6 bases). There are 14 residues in the CDR3. From germline, CDR1 is MGHRA and CDR2 YSYEKL. V dropped 4 bases and J dropped 5 bases, with 12 bases sitting between them. The CDR3 DNA is TGCGCCAGCAGCCTCGGGGGGGGGCATCAGCCCCAGCATTTT. Protein sequence: CASSLGGGHQPQHF.

This clonotype was seen only a few times. V gene TRBV7-2 combines with J gene TRBJ2-4; D is perhaps TRBD1 (5 bases). The CDR3 loop spans 18 amino acids. Per the germline V gene, CDR1 is SGHTA and CDR2 is FQGNSA. The V end lost 2 bases, the J end lost 0 bases, and 17 bases lay between the germline ends. DNA of the CDR3: TGTGCCAGCAGCTTACACCGGACATCCCGACTAGCCAAAAACATTCAGTACTTC. The encoded protein is CASSLHRTSRLAKNIQYF.

As concerns this clonotype: A much larger clone sits a single nucleotide away, making a read error possible. V usage is TRBV27 and J usage is TRBJ1-5; possible D gene TRBD1, 6 bases. CDR1 is MNHEY, CDR2 SMNVEV, per germline (reference sequence). The CDR3 length is 14 residues. CDR3 sequence: CASSSRAGGQPKHF. The CDR3 region has the DNA TGTGCCAGCAGCTCCAGGGCGGGGGGGCAGCCCAAGCATTTT.

The rearrangement links TRBV7-2 to TRBJ2-7; maybe TRBD2 (7 bases). Germline CDR1 reads SGHTA; CDR2 reads FQGNSA. Trimming took 1 base from V and 1 from J, leaving 11 bases between them. CDR3 size: 15 residues. In nucleotides, the CDR3 is TGTGCCAGCAGCTTAGTAGGGGGGGGGTCCTACGAGCAGTACTTC. Translated: CASSLVGGGSYEQYF.

The chain couples TRBV29-1 to TRBJ2-2; possible D gene TRBD2, 6 bases. The V end was cut by 3 bases, the J end by 2 bases, with 10 bases between. The CDR3 runs to 14 residues. The germline V gene has CDR1 SQVTM and CDR2 ANQGSEA. CDR3 sequence (DNA): TGCAGCGTTGACACGGGACTCAACACCGGGGAGCTGTTTTTT. Protein sequence: CSVDTGLNTGELFF.

The chain uses TRBV7-8 and TRBJ2-1; TRBD1 matches 10 bases. This CDR3 is 15 amino acids long. With V trimmed by 5 bases and J by 4 bases, 5 bases remained unmatched. The V gene's germline CDR1 is SGHVS and CDR2 FQNEAQ. CDR3 protein: CASSRDRGTYNEQFF. The DNA of the CDR3 is TGTGCCAGCAGCCGGGACAGGGGAACATACAATGAGCAGTTCTTC.

As to this clonotype: A much larger clone lies a single base off, so this may be a read error. This chain connects TRBV7-9 to TRBJ2-1; D call uncertain. The CDR3 runs 13 residues. Germline assignment: CDR1 SEHNR and CDR2 FQNEAQ (reference sequence). The CDR3 protein is CASSHGPYNGQFF. DNA of the CDR3: TGTGCCAGCAGCCACGGACCCTACAATGGGCAGTTCTTC.

This clonotype was recorded a few times. The chain uses TRBV7-2 and TRBJ2-1; D is perhaps TRBD2 (5 bases). Deletions cut 0 bases from V and 2 bases from J, with 11 bases between. Germline CDR1 is SGHTA and CDR2 is FQGNSA. The CDR3 contains 16 residues. In nucleotides, the CDR3 is TGTGCCAGCAGCTTAGCGTGGGGAGCCACCTACAATGAGCAGTTCTTC. Translation gives CASSLAWGATYNEQFF.

This clonotype was counted ten times or more. The chain employs TRBV28 and TRBJ1-4; no clear D. The germline gives CDR1 MDHEN, CDR2 SYDVKM. The CDR3 loop spans 15 amino acids. V lost 1 base and J lost 0, with 6 bases in between. DNA for the CDR3: TGTGCCAGCAGTTTATACACAGCAACTAATGAAAAACTGTTTTTT. It yields the protein CASSLYTATNEKLFF.

Comments on this clonotype: It may be a read error: a sequence one base away is much more abundant. This rearrangement joins TRBV6-1 to TRBJ1-5; unclear D gene. CDR3 length equals 12 residues. The germline V gene encodes CDR1 MNHNS and CDR2 SASEGT. V gave up 5 bases and J gave up 6 bases, with 8 bases separating them. The chain's CDR3 is CASSTLGQPQHF. The CDR3 DNA is TGTGCCAGCAGTACCCTAGGTCAGCCCCAGCATTTT.

The table lists this clonotype with a few counts. V gene TRBV19 combines with J gene TRBJ2-1; D gene unclear. CDR1 LNHDA and CDR2 SQIVND come from the germline V gene (reference sequence). The CDR3 extends over 14 amino acids. The germline V and J ends were trimmed by 7 bases and 0 bases, with 10 bases remaining between them. CDR3 loop: CASIDPSSYNEQFF. In DNA, the CDR3 is TGTGCCAGTATTGACCCCAGCTCCTACAATGAGCAGTTCTTC.

This clonotype was counted between two and nine times. The rearrangement joins TRBV20-1 to TRBJ2-3, with a weak D call TRBD2 (6 bases). The CDR3 spans 16 residues. The V end was cut by 3 bases, the J end by 2 bases, with 18 bases between. Germline lookup yields CDR1 DFQATT and CDR2 SNEGSKA (reference sequence). CDR3 protein: CSARSIGTFNTDTQYF. DNA for the CDR3: TGCAGTGCTAGGTCGATCGGGACTTTTAACACAGATACGCAGTATTTT.

This clonotype was seen repeatedly, ten times or more. The chain couples TRBV7-2 to TRBJ2-7, with 8 nucleotides matching TRBD2. CDR1 is SGHTA, CDR2 FQGNSA, per germline. Trimming took 4 bases from V and 1 from J; bases not matched to a gene: 6. This CDR3 spans 15 amino acids. DNA of the CDR3: TGTGCCAGCAGCTACCTAGCGGGTCCTTCCTACGAGCAGTACTTC. Residues: CASSYLAGPSYEQYF. Drawing the rest from reference TRBV7-2 and TRBJ2-7, the complete variable domain is GAGVSQSPSNKVTEKGKDVELRCDPISGHTALYWYRQSLGQGLEFLIYFQGNSAPDKSGLPSDRFSAERTGGSVSTLTIQRTQQEDSAVYLCASSYLAGPSYEQYFGPGTRLTVT.

This rearrangement joins TRBV4-2 to TRBJ2-3; perhaps D is TRBD1 or TRBD2 (5 bases each). The germline CDR1 and CDR2 sequences are LGHNA and YNFKEQ. This CDR3 is 17 amino acids long. V was trimmed by 4 bases and J by 1 base, leaving 18 bases between them. The CDR3, as DNA: TGTGCCAGCAGCCTTCGGGTAGCGCTCAGGGGCACAGATACGCAGTATTTT. Protein product: CASSLRVALRGTDTQYF.

This chain uses TRBV11-2 with TRBJ1-2, with a tentative D call TRBD1 (5 bases). The CDR3 totals 15 residues. The V and J ends lost 5 bases and 4 bases respectively, with 17 bases between them. Germline CDR1 and CDR2: SGHAT and FQNNGV. CDR3 sequence: CASSDPGEVGYGYTF. In DNA form, the CDR3 reads TGTGCCAGCAGCGACCCGGGGGAGGTCGGCTATGGCTACACCTTC.

Only a few counts were recorded for this clonotype. The gene calls are TRBV2 and TRBJ1-4; D is unresolved. CDR3 length: 14 amino acids. V was pared by 6 bases and J by 7 bases, with 15 bases between. Germline CDR1 SNHLY, CDR2 FYNNEI. The CDR3 here is CASRRVLSPEKLFF. For the CDR3, the DNA is TGTGCCAGCAGGAGGGTTTTGTCCCCTGAAAAACTGTTTTTT.

To note about this clonotype: This sequence may be a read error, since a much larger clone differs from it by one base. The chain is built from TRBV7-2 and TRBJ1-2; no reliable D call. Looked up from germline, CDR1 is SGHTA and CDR2 is FQGNSA. The CDR3 is 13 residues long. In DNA form, the CDR3 reads TGTGCCTGCAGCAATGACGTTAACTATGGCTACACCTTC. Amino acids: CACSNDVNYGYTF.